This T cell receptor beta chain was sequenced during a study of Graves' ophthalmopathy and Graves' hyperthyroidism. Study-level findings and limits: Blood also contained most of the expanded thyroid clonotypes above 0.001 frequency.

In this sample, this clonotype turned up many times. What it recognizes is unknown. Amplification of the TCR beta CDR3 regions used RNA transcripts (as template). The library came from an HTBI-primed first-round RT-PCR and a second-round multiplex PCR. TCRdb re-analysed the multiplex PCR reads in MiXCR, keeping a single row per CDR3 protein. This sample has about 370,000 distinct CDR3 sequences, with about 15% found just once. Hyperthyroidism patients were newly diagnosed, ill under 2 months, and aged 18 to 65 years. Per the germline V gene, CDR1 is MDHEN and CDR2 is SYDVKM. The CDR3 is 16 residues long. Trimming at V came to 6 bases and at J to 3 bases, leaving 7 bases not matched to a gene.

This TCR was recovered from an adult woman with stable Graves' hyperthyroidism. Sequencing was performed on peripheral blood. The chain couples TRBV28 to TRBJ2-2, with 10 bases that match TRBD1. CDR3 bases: TGTGCCAGCAGCCCACGGGACAGGGGACACACCGGGGAGCTGTTTTTT. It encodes CASSPRDRGHTGELFF.